A selection of T cell receptor beta chains follows, all from one sample in a study of response to subunit inactivated influenza vaccine. TCRdb processed the RT-PCR reads anew with MiXCR; each CDR3 protein has one entry. The top ten hold roughly 10% of the sample, which has about 830,000 distinct CDR3 sequences, 15% to 20% seen once. Sequenced here: PBMCs from blood, sampled around 5 days after vaccination. The origin of the receptors is a man in his forties or fifties who received an inactivated influenza vaccine. CDR3s include the opening cysteine and the closing phenylalanine or tryptophan. The D gene is left open where the match is weak. Size is omitted from some rows. Given values are once, few, many or a class for expanded clones.

d_call j_call clone_size v_call cdr3_aa cdr3_nt
. TRBJ1-5 few TRBV5-5 CASSLNTLYQPQHF TGTGCCAGCAGCTTGAACACCCTGTATCAGCCCCAGCATTTT
. TRBJ2-2 . TRBV25-1 CASSEYRPSGELFF TGTGCCAGCAGTGAATATCGGCCCAGCGGGGAGCTGTTTTTT
TRBD1 TRBJ2-7 few TRBV15 CATSSHTGETYEQYF TGTGCCACCAGCAGCCATACAGGGGAAACCTACGAGCAGTACTTC
TRBD1 TRBJ2-3 few TRBV10-3 CAISGRTGNTDTQYF TGTGCCATCAGTGGTAGGACAGGGAATACAGATACGCAGTATTTT
TRBD1 TRBJ2-7 many TRBV6-5 CASSYSYGTGGDEQYF TGTGCCAGCAGTTACTCGTATGGGACAGGGGGGGACGAGCAGTACTTC
TRBD2 TRBJ2-1 . TRBV12-3/TRBV12-4 CASSLTSGALGNEQFF TGTGCCAGCAGCCTAACTAGCGGAGCTCTTGGGAATGAGCAGTTCTTC
. TRBJ2-7 . TRBV20-1 CSARGQKIAYEQYF TGCAGTGCTAGAGGACAAAAGATCGCATACGAGCAGTACTTC
TRBD1 TRBJ1-1 . TRBV6-1 CAAQGAIRNTEAFF TGTGCCGCCCAGGGGGCTATCCGGAACACTGAAGCTTTCTTT
TRBD1 TRBJ2-7 . TRBV11-2 CASSFGQALGEQYF TGTGCCAGCAGCTTTGGACAGGCCCTCGGGGAGCAGTACTTC
. TRBJ1-5 . TRBV6-2/TRBV6-3 CASSYWGIREGNQPQHF TGTGCCAGCAGTTACTGGGGGATTCGGGAGGGCAATCAGCCCCAGCATTTT
. TRBJ2-1 few TRBV29-1 CSVDRPGDEQFF TGCAGCGTTGACCGGCCTGGGGATGAGCAGTTCTTC
. TRBJ2-5 . TRBV4-2 CASSQARDRETQYF TGTGCCAGCAGCCAAGCGAGGGATAGAGAGACCCAGTACTTC
. TRBJ1-2 . TRBV7-9 CASSLEFSYGYTF TGTGCCAGCAGCTTAGAATTCTCCTATGGCTACACCTTC
TRBD1 TRBJ2-7 . TRBV27 CASSLLDRPYEQYF TGTGCCAGCAGTTTATTGGACAGGCCGTACGAGCAGTACTTC
. TRBJ2-2 many TRBV9 CASSVVRGGGTGELFF TGTGCCAGCAGCGTAGTTCGAGGAGGGGGGACCGGGGAGCTGTTTTTT
. TRBJ2-1 few TRBV20-1 CSAQRWGEGDNEQFF TGCAGTGCCCAAAGGTGGGGGGAGGGGGACAATGAGCAGTTCTTC
. TRBJ2-2 . TRBV28 CASSPTAWTSTGELFF TGTGCCAGCAGCCCAACGGCCTGGACGAGCACCGGGGAGCTGTTTTTT
. TRBJ2-7 . TRBV10-3 CAISPGPSYEQYF TGTGCCATCAGTCCGGGGCCCTCCTACGAGCAGTACTTC
. TRBJ2-1 . TRBV5-1 CASSSGTPPYNEQFF TGCGCCAGCAGCTCCGGGACCCCCCCCTACAATGAGCAGTTCTTC
. TRBJ2-3 . TRBV27 CASGKSDTQYF TGTGCCAGCGGGAAAAGCGATACGCAGTATTTT
. TRBJ1-1 . TRBV12-3/TRBV12-4 CASRPTYYTEAFF TGTGCCAGCAGACCTACCTATTACACTGAAGCTTTCTTT
TRBD2 TRBJ2-3 few TRBV7-9 CASSLAGHLTDTQYF TGTGCCAGCAGCCTAGCGGGCCACCTCACAGATACGCAGTATTTT
. TRBJ1-6 . TRBV7-2 CASSLGDTNSPLHF TGTGCCAGCAGCCTGGGAGACACGAATTCACCCCTCCACTTT
. TRBJ1-4 . TRBV7-9 CASSSSVATNEKLFF TGTGCCAGCAGCTCCTCAGTTGCAACTAATGAAAAACTGTTTTTT
. TRBJ2-3 . TRBV6-1 CASGPRGPRADTQYF TGTGCCAGCGGCCCTCGGGGACCGCGGGCAGATACGCAGTATTTT
TRBD1 TRBJ2-2 . TRBV5-1 CASSPAQGERSGELFF TGCGCCAGCAGCCCGGCCCAGGGGGAGAGGAGCGGGGAGCTGTTTTTT
TRBD1 TRBJ2-3 . TRBV12-5 CASGEQGHTQYF TGTGCTAGTGGTGAACAGGGGCATACGCAGTATTTT
TRBD1 TRBJ2-5 . TRBV5-5 CASQTGGPQETQYF TGTGCCAGCCAAACAGGGGGCCCCCAAGAGACCCAGTACTTC
. TRBJ2-1 . TRBV7-2 CASSSFSGLDEQFF TGTGCCAGCAGCTCATTTAGCGGTCTCGATGAGCAGTTCTTC
TRBD2 TRBJ2-3 . TRBV24-1 CATSGTSGSTQYF TGTGCCACCTCTGGGACTAGCGGAAGTACGCAGTATTTT
TRBD2 TRBJ2-3 few TRBV20-1 CSARLIAGEWGTDTQYF TGCAGTGCTAGATTGATAGCGGGAGAATGGGGCACAGATACGCAGTATTTT
. TRBJ2-3 . TRBV5-1 CASSPSGVSADTQYF TGCGCCAGCAGCCCGTCTGGGGTTTCCGCAGATACGCAGTATTTT